The 21 T cell receptor beta chains given below trace back to one sample, sequenced in a study of T cell responses to AZD1222 COVID-19 vaccine. Data came from immunoSEQ multiplex PCR; TCRdb stores just in-frame clones and leaves some out. This sample has about 87,000 clones, with 70% to 90% found just once. The specimen was peripheral blood, collected on day 0 of AZD1222 vaccination. The source is an adult in good health.

V is TRBV19 and J is TRBJ1-2; 9 nucleotides align to TRBD1. Germline V gene sequence: CDR1 LNHDA, CDR2 SQIVND (reference sequence). With 3 bases clipped from V and 0 bases from J, the junction kept 8 bases outside the gene matches. This CDR3 is built from 17 residues. CDR3: CASSIGTGYPPNYGYTF. CDR3 bases: TGTGCCAGTAGTATCGGGACAGGGTACCCTCCTAACTATGGCTACACCTTC. The entire variable domain, with the rest obtained from reference TRBV19 and TRBJ1-2, is as follows: DGGITQSPKYLFRKEGQNVTLSCEQNLNHDAMYWYRQDPGQGLRLIYYSQIVNDFQKGDIAEGYSVSREKKESFPLTVTSAQKNPTAFYLCASSIGTGYPPNYGYTFGSGTRLTVV.

This chain uses TRBV2 with TRBJ2-3; D call uncertain. V lost 5 bases to trimming and J lost 3 bases, with 3 bases between them. Germline V gene data show CDR1 as SNHLY and CDR2 as FYNNEI. This CDR3 contains 11 residues. CDR3 nucleotide sequence: TGTGCCAGCAGTCTTACAGATACGCAGTATTTT. Translating gives CASSLTDTQYF.

This clone was seen once. This chain uses TRBV4-1 with TRBJ2-1, with TRBD2 identical over 7 bases. J was trimmed by 7 bases and V by 2 bases; bases with no gene match: 8. Per germline, CDR1 MGHRA and CDR2 YSYEKL. The CDR3 loop spans 15 amino acids. For the CDR3, the DNA is TGCGCCAGCAGCCAATTAGCGGGTTCGGGGAATGAGCAGTTCTTC. Protein: CASSQLAGSGNEQFF.

This clone was observed a few times. This chain links TRBV10-1 with TRBJ2-7; a weak D match, TRBD2 (6 bases). CDR1 is WNHNN, CDR2 SYGVQD, per germline (reference sequence). The CDR3 extends over 13 amino acids. Trimming shortened V by 0 bases and J by 6 bases, and 9 bases separated the two germline ends. Here the CDR3 reads CASSESLRGEQYF. The CDR3 bases are TGCGCCAGCAGTGAGTCGTTGCGGGGCGAGCAGTACTTC.

The J gene is TRBJ2-1, the V gene TRBV7-9; D gene uncertain. CDR3 length: 17 residues. Trimming took 5 bases from V and 0 from J, leaving 17 bases between them. Germline CDR1 is SEHNR and CDR2 is FQNEAQ (reference sequence). CDR3 in amino acids: CASSPQKTAGSYNEQFF. DNA of the CDR3: TGTGCCAGCAGCCCCCAAAAGACCGCTGGCTCCTACAATGAGCAGTTCTTC.

The rearrangement joins TRBV28 to TRBJ1-4; 10 nucleotides line up with TRBD1. V shed 6 bases, J shed 8 bases, and the junction held 12 bases outside the gene matches. The CDR3 length is 16 residues. Per germline, CDR1 MDHEN and CDR2 SYDVKM. The CDR3, as DNA: TGTGCCAGCAGAGGAGACCGGGACAGGGGACGGGAAAAACTGTTTTTT. It yields the protein CASRGDRDRGREKLFF.

There are a few counts of this clone. CDR3 protein: CASSLDPPDEQFF. Here the CDR3 DNA reads TGTGCCAGCAGCTTGGACCCTCCGGATGAGCAGTTCTTC. The chain couples TRBV5-4 to TRBJ2-1; D remains ambiguous. Germline V CDR1 and CDR2: SGHNT, YYREEE (reference sequence). This CDR3 is built from 13 residues. V lost 0 bases to trimming and J lost 8 bases, with 9 bases between them.

This clone was detected only once. The genes are TRBV14 and TRBJ2-5, with TRBD1 as a possible D gene (5 bases). The germline CDR1 and CDR2 sequences are SGHDN and FVKESK. V shed 0 bases and J shed 3 bases, with 23 bases lying between them. The CDR3 runs to 19 residues. This CDR3 reads CASSQEGQGRVGLKETQYF. The CDR3 DNA sequence: TGTGCCAGCAGCCAAGAAGGACAAGGTCGGGTTGGGTTAAAAGAGACCCAGTACTTC.

DNA for the CDR3: TGTGCCAGCAGTCCCGGGGACGGGAATCAGCCCCAGCATTTT. Protein product: CASSPGDGNQPQHF. The gene calls are TRBV27 and TRBJ1-5; possible D gene TRBD1, 5 bases. The CDR3 sequence is 14 residues long. Germline values: CDR1 MNHEY, CDR2 SMNVEV (reference sequence). The V end lost 5 bases, the J end lost 4 bases, and 12 bases lay between the germline ends.

The chain recombines TRBV19 with TRBJ1-5; weak D call: TRBD1 (5 bases). CDR1 LNHDA and CDR2 SQIVND come from the germline V gene (reference sequence). V gave up 4 bases and J gave up 3 bases, with 19 bases separating them. This CDR3 comprises 17 residues. The CDR3 protein is CASSTTGTGGFNQPQHF. The CDR3 region has the DNA TGTGCCAGTAGTACTACCGGGACGGGGGGGTTCAATCAGCCCCAGCATTTT.

The chain links TRBV28 to TRBJ2-1; 12 positions agree with TRBD2. The junction had 4 bases not matched to a gene; V was cut back by 6 bases and J by 1 base. Germline V gene sequence: CDR1 MDHEN, CDR2 SYDVKM. The CDR3 loop spans 16 amino acids. DNA of the CDR3: TGTGCCAGCAGGGGGGGACTAGCGGGTTCCTACAATGAGCAGTTCTTC. Translation: CASRGGLAGSYNEQFF.

This chain joins TRBV20-1 and TRBJ1-1; 7 bases map to TRBD1. Germline V gene lookup returns CDR1 DFQATT and CDR2 SNEGSKA (reference sequence). The CDR3 is made up of 11 amino acids. Trimming took 5 bases from V and 8 from J; bases not matched to a gene: 5. The DNA for the CDR3 is TGCAGTGCTCCACAGGGGAAGGAAGCTTTCTTT. Amino acid sequence: CSAPQGKEAFF.

The chain recombines TRBV2 with TRBJ2-5, with 10 bases identical to TRBD2. The trim removed 6 bases at V and 4 bases at J, leaving 14 bases unmatched. CDR3 length: 17 residues. The germline V gene has CDR1 SNHLY and CDR2 FYNNEI. The chain's CDR3 is CASSQLRALAGIETQYF. CDR3 coding DNA: TGTGCCAGCAGCCAACTCAGGGCACTAGCGGGAATAGAGACCCAGTACTTC. Full variable domain (rest looked up from reference TRBV2 and TRBJ2-5): EPEVTQTPSHQVTQMGQEVILRCVPISNHLYFYWYRQILGQKVEFLVSFYNNEISEKSEIFDDQFSVERPDGSNFTLKIRSTKLEDSAMYFCASSQLRALAGIETQYFGPGTRLLVL.

The chain uses TRBV6-5 and TRBJ2-1; 9 nucleotides agree with TRBD1. Per germline, CDR1 MNHEY and CDR2 SVGAGI. The CDR3 sequence is 14 residues long. With V trimmed by 6 bases and J by 8 bases, 8 bases remained unmatched. Written as DNA, the CDR3 is TGTGCCAGCAGATCCACAGGGGGCAATGATGAGCAGTTCTTC. Its protein is CASRSTGGNDEQFF.

J is TRBJ1-2 and V is TRBV6-1; possible D gene TRBD1, 6 bases. Germline-derived CDR1 and CDR2 are MNHNS and SASEGT. V lost 0 bases, J lost 2 bases, and 10 bases lay in between. The CDR3 extends over 15 amino acids. The CDR3 bases are TGTGCCAGCAGTGAAGCTCCAGGGGACAACTATGGCTACACCTTC. The encoded protein is CASSEAPGDNYGYTF.

The chain combines TRBV21-1 with TRBJ1-1; the D segment call TRBD1 is taken from the table without a DNA check. TRBV21-1 is recorded as a pseudogene. The CDR3 is made up of 20 amino acids. The CDR3 DNA is TGTGCCAGCAGCAAAACCATCGACAGGGGGCCTTCTCATCTGAACACTGAAGCTTTCTTT. This sequence encodes CASSKTIDRGPSHLNTEAFF.

The chain couples TRBV11-2 to TRBJ2-7, with a weak D call TRBD1 (5 bases). Germline assignment: CDR1 SGHAT and CDR2 FQNNGV. CDR3 size: 15 residues. Trimming shortened V by 1 base and J by 3 bases, and 13 bases separated the two germline ends. The CDR3 reads CASSLGSTAYYEQYF. CDR3 nucleotide sequence: TGTGCCAGCAGCTTAGGTTCGACAGCGTACTACGAGCAGTACTTC.

This chain links TRBV13 with TRBJ1-1; D ambiguous. Trimming cost V 0 bases and J 7 bases, with 12 bases left between them. The CDR3 spans 14 residues. Germline CDR1 reads PRHDT; CDR2 reads FYEKMQ (reference sequence). The CDR3 region is CASSLGDTEGEAFF. In DNA form, the CDR3 reads TGTGCCAGCAGCTTAGGCGATACCGAGGGTGAAGCTTTCTTT.

This rearrangement joins TRBV7-9 to TRBJ2-1; no reliable D call. CDR1 SEHNR and CDR2 FQNEAQ come from the germline V gene (reference sequence). V was clipped by 3 bases and J by 5 bases, with 5 bases between them. This CDR3 region has 12 residues. DNA for the CDR3: TGTGCCAGCAGCTTCAAGCACAATGAGCAGTTCTTC. Encoded protein: CASSFKHNEQFF. Drawing the rest from reference TRBV7-9 and TRBJ2-1, the complete variable domain is DTGVSQNPRHKITKRGQNVTFRCDPISEHNRLYWYRQTLGQGPEFLTYFQNEAQLEKSRLLSDRFSAERPKGSFSTLEIQRTEQGDSAMYLCASSFKHNEQFFGPGTRLTVL.

The rearrangement uses TRBV4-1 and TRBJ2-5; 9 nucleotides match TRBD1. The CDR3 spans 18 residues. The V gene's germline CDR1 is MGHRA and CDR2 YSYEKL. V was clipped by 4 bases and J by 2 bases; unmatched bases: 14. CDR3 sequence (DNA): TGCGCCAGCAGCCTCCGGACAGGGGATTTTCAGCCTCAAGAGACCCAGTACTTC. Its protein product is CASSLRTGDFQPQETQYF.

This chain connects TRBV19 to TRBJ1-5; D is unresolved. V was trimmed by 2 bases and J by 5 bases, leaving 10 bases between them. There are 14 residues in the CDR3. Germline V gene lookup returns CDR1 LNHDA and CDR2 SQIVND (reference sequence). The CDR3 region is CASSIQRTDQPQHF. In DNA form, the CDR3 reads TGTGCCAGTAGTATACAGAGGACCGATCAGCCCCAGCATTTT.